The clone carrying this TCR beta chain occurred once. The antigen remains undetermined. Assay used: immunoSEQ multiplex PCR; TCRdb lists only in-frame clones, some missing. The sample lists roughly 300,000 clones, 70% to 90% occurring once. The CDR3 totals 16 residues. J gave up 13 bases and V 3 bases, and 12 bases lay outside the gene matches. Per the germline V gene, CDR1 is MNHNS and CDR2 is SASEGT. The source of the sample is a study of cytomegalovirus exposure and HLA in healthy donors. Study context: The use of the same platform for the 110 or so validation repertoires and the 600 to 800 first-cohort repertoires was reported by a later analysis.

Study-level findings and limits: In vitro confirmation showed a few CMV-associated chains to be CMV antigen specific.

This receptor was identified in a woman aged 18-29 years in good health and CMV-seronegative. The J gene is TRBJ2-7, the V gene TRBV6-1, with 16 bases that match TRBD2. The sample consisted of PBMCs. CDR3 region: CASSEREGLAGGPRYF. The DNA of the CDR3 is TGTGCCAGCAGTGAGCGGGAGGGACTAGCGGGAGGGCCGCGATACTTC.